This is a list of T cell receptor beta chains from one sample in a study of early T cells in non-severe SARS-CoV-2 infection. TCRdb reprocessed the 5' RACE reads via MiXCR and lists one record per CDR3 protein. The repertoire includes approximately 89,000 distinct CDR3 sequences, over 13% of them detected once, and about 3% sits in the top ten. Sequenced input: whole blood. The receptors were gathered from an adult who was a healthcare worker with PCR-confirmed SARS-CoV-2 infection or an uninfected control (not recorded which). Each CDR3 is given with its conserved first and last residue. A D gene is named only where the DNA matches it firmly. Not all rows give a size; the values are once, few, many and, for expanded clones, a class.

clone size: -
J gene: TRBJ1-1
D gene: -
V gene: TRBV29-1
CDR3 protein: CSVGGLNTEAFF
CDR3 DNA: TGCAGCGTTGGTGGTCTCAACACTGAAGCTTTCTTT

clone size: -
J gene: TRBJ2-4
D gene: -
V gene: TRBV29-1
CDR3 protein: CSVEVAVLAKNIQYF
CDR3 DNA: TGCAGCGTTGAAGTTGCGGTACTAGCCAAAAACATTCAGTACTTC

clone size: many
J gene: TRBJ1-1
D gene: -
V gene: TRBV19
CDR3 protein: CASSIAPGLTEAFF
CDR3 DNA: TGTGCCAGTAGTATAGCACCAGGGCTCACTGAAGCTTTCTTT

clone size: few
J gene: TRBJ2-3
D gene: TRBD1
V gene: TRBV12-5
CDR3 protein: CASGLGTGSTDTQYF
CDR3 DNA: TGTGCTAGTGGTTTGGGGACAGGGAGCACAGATACGCAGTATTTT

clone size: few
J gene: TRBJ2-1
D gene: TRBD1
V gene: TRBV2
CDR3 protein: CATGQGAYNEQFF
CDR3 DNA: TGTGCCACGGGACAGGGGGCTTACAATGAGCAGTTCTTC

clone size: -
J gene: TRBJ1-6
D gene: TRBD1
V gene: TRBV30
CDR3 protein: CAWSYDRAGSYNSPLHF
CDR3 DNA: TGTGCCTGGAGTTACGACAGGGCCGGATCCTATAATTCACCCCTCCACTTT

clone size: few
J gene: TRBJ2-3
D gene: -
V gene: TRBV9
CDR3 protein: CASSERVADTQYF
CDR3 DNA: TGTGCCAGCAGCGAGAGGGTAGCAGATACGCAGTATTTT

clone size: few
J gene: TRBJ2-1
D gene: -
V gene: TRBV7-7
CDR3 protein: CASSQGGGTSEEQFF
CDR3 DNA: TGTGCTAGCAGCCAGGGAGGGGGGACGTCGGAGGAGCAGTTCTTC

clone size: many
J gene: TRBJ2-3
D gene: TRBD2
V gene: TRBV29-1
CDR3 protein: CSGATSGRVADTQYF
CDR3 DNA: TGCAGCGGCGCGACTAGCGGGAGAGTCGCAGATACGCAGTATTTT

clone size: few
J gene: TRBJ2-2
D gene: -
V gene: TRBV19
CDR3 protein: CASEPPLGSESHTGELFF
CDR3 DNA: TGTGCCAGCGAACCTCCCCTTGGTAGCGAGAGTCACACCGGGGAGCTGTTTTTT

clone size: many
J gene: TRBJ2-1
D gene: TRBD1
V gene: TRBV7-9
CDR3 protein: CASSVGTDSYNEQFF
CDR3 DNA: TGTGCCAGCAGTGTAGGGACAGACTCCTACAATGAGCAGTTCTTC

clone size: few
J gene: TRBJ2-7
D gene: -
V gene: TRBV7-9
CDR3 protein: CASSPVGAAGSYEQYF
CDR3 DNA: TGTGCCAGCAGCCCGGTGGGAGCGGCCGGGTCCTACGAGCAGTACTTC

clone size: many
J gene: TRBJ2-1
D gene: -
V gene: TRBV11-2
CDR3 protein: CASSLGHEQFF
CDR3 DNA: TGTGCCAGCAGTTTAGGCCATGAGCAGTTCTTC

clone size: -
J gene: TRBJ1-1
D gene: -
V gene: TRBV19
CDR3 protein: CASSITQRNTEAFF
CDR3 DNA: TGTGCCAGTAGTATTACACAGCGGAACACTGAAGCTTTCTTT

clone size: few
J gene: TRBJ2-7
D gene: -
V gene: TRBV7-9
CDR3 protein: CASSPLSYEQYF
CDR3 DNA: TGTGCCAGCAGTCCGCTAAGTTACGAGCAGTACTTC

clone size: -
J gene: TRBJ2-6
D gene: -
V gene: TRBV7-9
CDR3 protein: CASRPARPHDSGANVLTF
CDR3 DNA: TGTGCCAGCAGACCTGCCCGCCCCCATGACTCTGGGGCCAACGTCCTGACTTTC

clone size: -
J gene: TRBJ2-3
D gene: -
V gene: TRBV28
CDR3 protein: CASTLRGNTQYF
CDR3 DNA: TGTGCCAGCACCCTCAGGGGAAATACGCAGTATTTT

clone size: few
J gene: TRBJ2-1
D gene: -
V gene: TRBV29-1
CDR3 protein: CSVEPHSSQGPLEQFF
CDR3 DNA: TGCAGCGTTGAGCCCCACTCGTCGCAGGGGCCCCTTGAGCAGTTCTTC

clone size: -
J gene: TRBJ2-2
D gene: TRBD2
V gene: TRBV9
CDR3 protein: CASSVARTSGRTGELFF
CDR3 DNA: TGTGCCAGCAGCGTAGCCAGAACTAGCGGGAGGACCGGGGAGCTGTTTTTT

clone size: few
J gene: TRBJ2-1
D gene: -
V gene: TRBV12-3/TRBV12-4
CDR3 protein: CASSPVSYNEQFF
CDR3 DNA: TGTGCCAGCAGTCCGGTGTCCTACAATGAGCAGTTCTTC

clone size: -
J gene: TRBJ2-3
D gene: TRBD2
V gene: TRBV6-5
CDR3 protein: CASSKPGATGGSTDTQYF
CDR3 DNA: TGTGCCAGCAGTAAACCGGGCGCTACGGGGGGGAGCACAGATACGCAGTATTTT

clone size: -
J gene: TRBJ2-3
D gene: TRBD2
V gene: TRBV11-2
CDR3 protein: CASSFSFGGGRDTQYF
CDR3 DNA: TGTGCCAGCAGCTTCTCCTTTGGGGGAGGGCGTGATACGCAGTATTTT

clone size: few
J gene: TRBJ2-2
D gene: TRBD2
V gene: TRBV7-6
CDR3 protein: CASSPGLAGGTNTGELFF
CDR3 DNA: TGTGCCAGCAGTCCTGGACTAGCGGGAGGAACGAACACCGGGGAGCTGTTTTTT

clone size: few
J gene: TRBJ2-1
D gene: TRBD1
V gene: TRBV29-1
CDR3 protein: CSVGPAGGAYNEQFF
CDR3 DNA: TGCAGCGTTGGCCCCGCAGGGGGCGCCTACAATGAGCAGTTCTTC

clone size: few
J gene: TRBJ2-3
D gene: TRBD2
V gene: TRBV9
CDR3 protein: CASSFTSGGADTQYF
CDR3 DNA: TGTGCCAGCAGCTTTACTAGCGGGGGGGCAGATACGCAGTATTTT

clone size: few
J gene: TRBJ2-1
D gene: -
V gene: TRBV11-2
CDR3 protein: CASSLDRRDEQFF
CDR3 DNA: TGTGCCAGCAGCTTAGATCGGAGGGACGAGCAGTTCTTC

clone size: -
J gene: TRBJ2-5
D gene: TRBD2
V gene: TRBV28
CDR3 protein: CASRTESAGWETQYF
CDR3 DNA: TGTGCCAGCAGAACGGAGTCAGCGGGATGGGAGACCCAGTACTTC

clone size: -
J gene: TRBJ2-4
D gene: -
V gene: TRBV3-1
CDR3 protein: CASSQRSGNIQYF
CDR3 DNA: TGTGCCAGCAGCCAGAGGAGCGGGAACATTCAGTACTTC

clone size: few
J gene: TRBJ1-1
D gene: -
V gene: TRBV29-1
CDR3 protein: CSVQDTEAFF
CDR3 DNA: TGCAGCGTTCAAGACACTGAAGCTTTCTTT

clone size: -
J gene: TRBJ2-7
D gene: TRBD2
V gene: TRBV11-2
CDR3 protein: CASSQGLAGGEQYF
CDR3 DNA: TGTGCCAGCAGCCAAGGACTAGCGGGAGGGGAGCAGTACTTC

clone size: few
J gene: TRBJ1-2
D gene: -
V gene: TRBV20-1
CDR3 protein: CSARARQFYGYTF
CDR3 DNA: TGCAGTGCTAGGGCGAGACAGTTCTATGGCTACACCTTC

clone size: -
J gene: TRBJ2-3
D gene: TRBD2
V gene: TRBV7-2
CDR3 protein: CASSLVPAGLPDTQYF
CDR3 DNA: TGTGCCAGCAGCTTAGTTCCAGCGGGGTTACCAGATACGCAGTATTTT

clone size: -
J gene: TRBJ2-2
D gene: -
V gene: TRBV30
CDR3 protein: CAWRLLGGNGSGELFF
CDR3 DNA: TGTGCCTGGAGACTCCTAGGGGGGAACGGGAGCGGGGAGCTGTTTTTT

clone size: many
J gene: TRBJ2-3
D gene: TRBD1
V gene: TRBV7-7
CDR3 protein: CASSFGTGGRGSTDTQYF
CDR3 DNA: TGTGCTAGCAGTTTTGGGACAGGGGGCCGAGGATCCACAGATACGCAGTATTTT

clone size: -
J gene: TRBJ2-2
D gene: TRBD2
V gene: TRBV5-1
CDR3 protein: CASSLGGTSGTGELFF
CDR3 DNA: TGCGCCAGCAGCTTGGGCGGGACTAGCGGGACCGGGGAGCTGTTTTTT

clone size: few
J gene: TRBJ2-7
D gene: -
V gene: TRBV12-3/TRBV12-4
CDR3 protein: CASQGTSYEQYF
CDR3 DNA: TGTGCCAGCCAGGGAACCTCCTACGAGCAGTACTTC

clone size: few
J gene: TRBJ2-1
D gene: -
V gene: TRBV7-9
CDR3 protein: CASSFEGGRDEQFF
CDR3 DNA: TGTGCCAGCAGCTTCGAGGGGGGAAGGGATGAGCAGTTCTTC

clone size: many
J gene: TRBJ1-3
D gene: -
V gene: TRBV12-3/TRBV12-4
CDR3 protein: CASNRWGTSSGNTIYF
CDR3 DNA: TGTGCCAGCAACCGATGGGGCACAAGCTCTGGAAACACCATATATTTT

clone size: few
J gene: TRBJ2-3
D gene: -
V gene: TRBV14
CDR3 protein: CASSQDEAGHAVTDTQYF
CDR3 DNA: TGTGCCAGCAGCCAAGATGAGGCAGGGCACGCAGTCACAGATACGCAGTATTTT

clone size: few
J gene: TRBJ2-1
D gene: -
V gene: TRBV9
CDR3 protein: CASSRAVASEQFF
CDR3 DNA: TGTGCCAGCAGCCGGGCAGTGGCAAGTGAGCAGTTCTTC

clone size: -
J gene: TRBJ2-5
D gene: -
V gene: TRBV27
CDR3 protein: CASSPRIGTGETQYF
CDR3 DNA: TGTGCCAGCAGTCCCCGGATTGGTACTGGGGAGACCCAGTACTTC

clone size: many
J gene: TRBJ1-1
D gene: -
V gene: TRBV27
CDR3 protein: CASSRNLGAEAFF
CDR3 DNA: TGTGCCAGCAGCCGGAACTTGGGCGCTGAAGCTTTCTTT